This record covers a single T cell receptor (beta chain). Its target is not known. With baseline, cycle 4 day 1, and cycle 7 day 1 as timepoints, blood was sampled. The sample comes from a study of OX40 agonist ivuxolimab in advanced cancers. Overall study results and limits: By week 6 at 0.1 to 3.0 mg/kg, blood CD4+ and CD8+ T cells had expanded clonally. The specificity for antigen of the expanded peripheral T cells was not determined.

The germline V and J ends were trimmed by 3 bases and 2 bases, with 5 bases remaining between them. The CDR3 totals 13 residues. In germline, CDR1 is WNHNN, CDR2 SYGVQD (reference sequence). Sequenced by immunoSEQ multiplex PCR; TCRdb stores in-frame clones only, minus some. The data contain tens of thousands of clones, about 91% of them singletons. This TCR came from an adult with an advanced solid tumor such as melanoma, head and neck, liver or kidney cancer. The chain carries TRBV10-1 and TRBJ1-3, with D unresolved. Specimen: CD4+ or CD8+ T cells sorted from blood, collected in a trial of the OX40 agonist ivuxolimab. Here the CDR3 DNA reads TGCGCCAGCAGTGATATCGCTGGAAACACCATATATTTT. It translates to CASSDIAGNTIYF.